The source of this TCR beta chain is a study of blood T cell repertoires in COVID-19. Looking at the study overall: The United States, Italy and Spain provided the acute and convalescent COVID-19 samples. T cells, B-cell-depleted T cells, or PBMCs supplied cDNA or gDNA.

Original analysis: Estimated nucleated cell counts came from reference gene primer amplification. The table came from immunoSEQ multiplex PCR; TCRdb's copy has only in-frame clones and leaves some out. D and trimming were read from the DNA, whereas the V and J calls and clone size are those reported in that table. There are under 30,000 clones in the sample; roughly 90% occur only once, and approximately 12% lies in the top ten. A single count supports this clone. Germline CDR1 and CDR2: LGHNA and YNFKEQ. The junction had 11 bases not matched to a gene; V was cut back by 1 base and J by 6 bases. CDR3 length: 17 amino acids.

Sequencing was done on a sample of peripheral blood. This clonotype originated in a woman aged 80 or over with active or convalescent COVID-19. V usage is TRBV4-2 and J usage is TRBJ2-3; TRBD1 matches 9 bases. The chain's CDR3 is CASSQGDRAARFDTQYF. CDR3 in DNA: TGTGCCAGCAGCCAAGGGGACAGGGCGGCTAGGTTCGATACGCAGTATTTT.